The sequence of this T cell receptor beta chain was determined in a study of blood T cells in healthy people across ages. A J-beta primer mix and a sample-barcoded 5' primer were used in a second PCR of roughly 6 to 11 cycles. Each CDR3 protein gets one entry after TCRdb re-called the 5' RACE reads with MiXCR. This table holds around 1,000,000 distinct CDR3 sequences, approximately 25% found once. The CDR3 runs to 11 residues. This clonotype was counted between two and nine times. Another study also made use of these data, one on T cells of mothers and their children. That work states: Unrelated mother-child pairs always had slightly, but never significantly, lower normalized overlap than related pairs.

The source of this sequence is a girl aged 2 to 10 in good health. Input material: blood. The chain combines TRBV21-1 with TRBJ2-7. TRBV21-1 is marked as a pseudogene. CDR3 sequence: CASSKTYEQYF. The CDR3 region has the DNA TGTGCCAGCAGCAAGACCTACGAGCAGTACTTC.